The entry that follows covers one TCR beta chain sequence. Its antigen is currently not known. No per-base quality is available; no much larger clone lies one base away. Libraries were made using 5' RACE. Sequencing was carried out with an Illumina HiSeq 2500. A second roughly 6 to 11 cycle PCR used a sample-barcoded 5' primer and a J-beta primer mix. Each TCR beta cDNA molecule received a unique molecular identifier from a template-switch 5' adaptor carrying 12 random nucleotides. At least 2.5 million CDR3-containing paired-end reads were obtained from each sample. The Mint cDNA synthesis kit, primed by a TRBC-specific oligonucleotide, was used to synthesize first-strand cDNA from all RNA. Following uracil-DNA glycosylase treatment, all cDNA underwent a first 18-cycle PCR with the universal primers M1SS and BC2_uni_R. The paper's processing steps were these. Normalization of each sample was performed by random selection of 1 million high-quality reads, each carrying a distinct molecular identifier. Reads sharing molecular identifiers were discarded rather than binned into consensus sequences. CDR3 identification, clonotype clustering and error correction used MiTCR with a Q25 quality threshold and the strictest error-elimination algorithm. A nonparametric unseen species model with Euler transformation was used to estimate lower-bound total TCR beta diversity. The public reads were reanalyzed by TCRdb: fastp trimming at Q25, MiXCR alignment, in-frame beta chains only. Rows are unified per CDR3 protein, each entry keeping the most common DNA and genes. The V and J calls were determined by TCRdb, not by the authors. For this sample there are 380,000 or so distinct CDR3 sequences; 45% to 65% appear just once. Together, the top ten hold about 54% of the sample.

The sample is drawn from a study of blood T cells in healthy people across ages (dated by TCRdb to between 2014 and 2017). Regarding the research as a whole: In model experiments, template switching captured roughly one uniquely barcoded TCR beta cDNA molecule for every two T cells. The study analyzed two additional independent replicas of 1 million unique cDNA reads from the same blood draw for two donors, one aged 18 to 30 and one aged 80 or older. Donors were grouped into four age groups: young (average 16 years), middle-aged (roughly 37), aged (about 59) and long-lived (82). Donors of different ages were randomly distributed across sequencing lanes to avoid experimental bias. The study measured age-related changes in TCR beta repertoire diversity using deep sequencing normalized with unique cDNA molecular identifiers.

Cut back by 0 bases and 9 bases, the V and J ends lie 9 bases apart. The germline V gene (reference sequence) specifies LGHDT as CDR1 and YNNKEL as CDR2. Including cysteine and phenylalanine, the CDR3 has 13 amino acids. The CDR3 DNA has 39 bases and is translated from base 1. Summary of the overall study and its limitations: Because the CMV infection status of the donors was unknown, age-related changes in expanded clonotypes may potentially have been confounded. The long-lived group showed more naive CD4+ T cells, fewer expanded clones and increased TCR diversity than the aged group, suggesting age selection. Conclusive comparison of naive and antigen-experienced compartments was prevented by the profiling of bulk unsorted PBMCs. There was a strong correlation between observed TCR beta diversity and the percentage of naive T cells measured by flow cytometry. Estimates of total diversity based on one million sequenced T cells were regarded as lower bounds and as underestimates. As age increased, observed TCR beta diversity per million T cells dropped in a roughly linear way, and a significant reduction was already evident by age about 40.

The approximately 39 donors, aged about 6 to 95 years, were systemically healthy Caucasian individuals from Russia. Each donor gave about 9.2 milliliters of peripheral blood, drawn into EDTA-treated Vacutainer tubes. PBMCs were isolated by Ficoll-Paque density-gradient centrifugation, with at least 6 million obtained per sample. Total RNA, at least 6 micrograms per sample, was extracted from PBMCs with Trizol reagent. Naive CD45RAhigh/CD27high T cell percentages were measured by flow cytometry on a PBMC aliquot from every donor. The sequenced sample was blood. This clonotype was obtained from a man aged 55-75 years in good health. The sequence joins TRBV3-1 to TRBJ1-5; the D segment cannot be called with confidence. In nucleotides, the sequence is TGTGCCAGCAGCCAAGATGTCCTCCGGCCCCAGCATTTT. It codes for CASSQDVLRPQHF.